A single sample is the source of the 15 T cell receptor beta chains below, sequenced in a study of blood T cells in healthy people across ages. A sample-barcoded 5' primer and a J-beta primer mix were used in a second PCR of about 6 to 12 cycles. TCRdb analysed the 5' RACE reads with MiXCR anew, one entry per CDR3 protein. Counted here are roughly 1,000,000 distinct CDR3 sequences, 25% occurring once; the ten biggest clones make up approximately 0.71%. These same records also appear under a second study, on T cells of mothers and their children.

What was sequenced was blood. The receptors were gathered from a girl aged 2 to 9 in good health.

This clonotype has only one observation. This sequence joins TRBV5-1 and TRBJ2-1, with 10 bases matching TRBD2. J was trimmed by 0 bases and V by 3 bases; bases with no gene match: 18. Germline values: CDR1 SGHRS, CDR2 YFSETQ. This CDR3 spans 21 amino acids. The chain's CDR3 is CASSYFGSTSGRRYSYNEQFF. The CDR3 region has the DNA TGCGCCAGCAGCTACTTCGGATCGACTAGCGGGCGACGATACTCCTACAATGAGCAGTTCTTC.

V and J are TRBV9 and TRBJ1-1, with D uncertain. Deletions cut 6 bases from V and 1 base from J, with 10 bases between. The germline CDR1 and CDR2 sequences are SGDLS and YYNGEE. The CDR3 is 13 residues long. CDR3 coding DNA: TGTGCCAGCAACGGCCAAGGGAACACTGAAGCTTTCTTT. Translated: CASNGQGNTEAFF.

This rearrangement joins TRBV6-4 to TRBJ1-5; D is ambiguous. Deletions cut 5 bases from V and 3 bases from J, with 14 bases between. Germline V lookup: CDR1 MRHNA, CDR2 SNTAGT. The length of the CDR3 is 15 residues. CDR3 DNA sequence: TGTGCCAGCAGTCAGATGGCCGGGGACAATCAGCCCCAGCATTTT. The encoded protein is CASSQMAGDNQPQHF.

J is TRBJ1-2 and V is TRBV21-1; the table's TRBD1 call for D was not verified on the DNA. TRBV21-1 is termed a pseudogene. The CDR3 runs to 16 residues. The CDR3, as DNA: TGTGCCAGCAGCAAAGCAGTCAGGGACAGGGGTGATGGCTACACCTTC. Translated, it gives CASSKAVRDRGDGYTF.

The J gene is TRBJ2-4, the V gene TRBV7-2; 11 bases line up with TRBD2. The CDR3 consists of 17 residues. Germline lookup yields CDR1 SGHTA and CDR2 FQGNSA. V lost 5 bases, J lost 6 bases, and 12 bases stayed unmatched. This CDR3 reads CASSLQPGLAAGNIQYF. The CDR3 DNA reads TGTGCCAGCAGCCTGCAACCGGGACTAGCGGCGGGAAACATTCAGTACTTC.

This clonotype came up a few times. The V and J genes are TRBV7-3 and TRBJ2-7; 7 bases are a match to TRBD2. V dropped 5 bases and J dropped 0; count of bases not matched to a gene: 7. Per the germline V gene, CDR1 is SGHTA and CDR2 is FQGTGA. The CDR3 is 15 amino acids. This CDR3 is CASSPAGGGSYEQYF. As DNA, the CDR3 is TGTGCCAGCAGCCCGGCTGGCGGGGGCTCCTACGAGCAGTACTTC.

This clonotype was observed a handful of times. The chain couples TRBV4-1 to TRBJ2-3; no reliable D call. Germline lookup yields CDR1 MGHRA and CDR2 YSYEKL. CDR3 length: 15 amino acids. V lost 1 base to trimming and J lost 5 bases, with 13 bases between them. CDR3 in DNA: TGCGCCAGCAGCCAAGTTGATGTCAAAGGAGATACGCAGTATTTT. Translation: CASSQVDVKGDTQYF.

The gene calls are TRBV11-2 and TRBJ1-2, with D hard to call. The germline V and J ends were trimmed by 5 bases and 6 bases, with 13 bases remaining between them. The V gene's germline CDR1 is SGHAT and CDR2 FQNNGV. This CDR3 contains 13 residues. The CDR3 sequence is CASSLQSSDGYTF. The DNA for the CDR3 is TGTGCCAGCAGCCTCCAAAGTTCCGATGGCTACACCTTC.

This clonotype was seen a few times. The chain employs TRBV7-2 and TRBJ2-3, with 10 bases fitting TRBD2. V gave up 5 bases and J gave up 7 bases; unmatched junction bases: 6. CDR3 length: 14 amino acids. The germline V gene has CDR1 SGHTA and CDR2 FQGNSA. The CDR3 is CASSPSGGANTQYF. The DNA for the CDR3 is TGTGCCAGCAGCCCCAGCGGGGGGGCAAATACGCAGTATTTT. The full variable domain, its missing parts supplied by reference TRBV7-2 and TRBJ2-3, is GAGVSQSPSNKVTEKGKDVELRCDPISGHTALYWYRQSLGQGLEFLIYFQGNSAPDKSGLPSDRFSAERTGGSVSTLTIQRTQQEDSAVYLCASSPSGGANTQYFGPGTRLTVL.

This clonotype has a single count. The rearrangement joins TRBV28 to TRBJ2-1, with TRBD2 matching over 10 bases. V lost 5 bases to trimming and J lost 10 bases; unmatched junction nucleotides: 32. CDR1 is MDHEN, CDR2 SYDVKM, per germline. The CDR3 contains 22 residues. The CDR3 DNA sequence: TGTGCCAGCAGTCCCCGAGGCTACCGTCGGGCAACGGGGACGAGCGGGAGGGCCGAGCAGTTCTTC. This translates into CASSPRGYRRATGTSGRAEQFF.

This chain connects TRBV5-1 to TRBJ1-2; maybe TRBD1 (6 bases). Germline V lookup: CDR1 SGHRS, CDR2 YFSETQ. The CDR3 runs to 14 residues. Trimming pared 0 bases from V and 5 bases from J, leaving 11 bases between. CDR3 nucleotide sequence: TGCGCCAGCAGCTTGGGGGACACCGCTTATGGCTACACCTTC. Translated, it gives CASSLGDTAYGYTF.

The genes are TRBV6-5 and TRBJ2-7, with 7 positions matching TRBD1. Germline V gene data show CDR1 as MNHEY and CDR2 as SVGAGI. CDR3 length: 11 amino acids. V lost 7 bases and J lost 6; bases outside the gene matches: 3. The CDR3 DNA reads as TGTGCCAGCACTACAGGGGCCGAGCAGTACTTC. Residues: CASTTGAEQYF.

The V gene is TRBV5-4, the J gene TRBJ1-3; D unresolved. The germline V and J ends were trimmed by 3 bases and 0 bases, with 10 bases remaining between them. Germline V lookup: CDR1 SGHNT, CDR2 YYREEE (reference sequence). The CDR3 sequence is 15 residues long. The CDR3 coding sequence is TGTGCCAGCAGCTCGGGATCTGACTCTGGAAACACCATATATTTT. This codes for CASSSGSDSGNTIYF.

The chain recombines TRBV7-2 with TRBJ2-5; maybe TRBD2 (5 bases). The V gene's germline CDR1 is SGHTA and CDR2 FQGNSA. Trimming cost V 3 bases and J 5 bases, with 10 bases left between them. This CDR3 region has 13 residues. CDR3 protein: CASSFFEGETQYF. The CDR3 DNA follows: TGTGCCAGCAGCTTTTTTGAGGGCGAGACCCAGTACTTC.

This clonotype was counted between two and nine times. The J gene is TRBJ2-1, the V gene TRBV20-1; TRBD2 matches 9 bases. CDR3 size: 16 residues. V was clipped by 5 bases and J by 3 bases; unmatched bases: 11. The germline V gene has CDR1 DFQATT and CDR2 SNEGSKA (reference sequence). The CDR3 protein is CSAQGLALEVYNEQFF. In nucleotides, the CDR3 is TGCAGTGCTCAAGGACTAGCGTTAGAAGTCTACAATGAGCAGTTCTTC.